A single sample is the source of the 5 T cell receptor beta chains below, sequenced in a study of STAT3 mutations in large granular lymphocyte leukemia. Regarding the study as a whole: Every T-cell large granular lymphocyte leukemia patient had at least one immunodominant TCR beta clonotype.

Generated by immunoSEQ multiplex PCR, the TCRdb table keeps only in-frame clones and is missing some. The sample has under 15,000 clones; over 70% are singletons. No cognate antigen is known for these TCRs. Sequencing input: peripheral blood mononuclear cells. The receptors originated from a man in his sixties with T-cell large granular lymphocyte leukemia. Some clones in this sample may be carry-over from other donors' samples.

Written as DNA, the CDR3 is TGTGCCAGCAGTTACCGACAGGGGAATCGGCAGTACTTC. Protein product: CASSYRQGNRQYF. The chain links TRBV6-5 to TRBJ2-7; the match to TRBD1 covers 8 bases. Per germline, CDR1 MNHEY and CDR2 SVGAGI. This CDR3 region has 13 residues. With V trimmed by 2 bases and J by 9 bases, 6 bases remained unmatched.

CDR3 coding DNA: TGTGCCTGGGGAAGGGGGCTGGGTGAAGCTTTCTTT. Amino acid sequence: CAWGRGLGEAFF. The J gene is TRBJ1-1, the V gene TRBV30; 7 bases are a match to TRBD1. The CDR3 length is 12 residues. V was pared by 5 bases and J by 7 bases, with 7 bases of the junction left unmatched. Germline CDR1 is GTSNPN and CDR2 is SVGIG (reference sequence). Full variable domain (outside the CDR3, taken from reference TRBV30 and TRBJ1-1): SQTIHQWPATLVQPVGSPLSLECTVEGTSNPNLYWYRQAAGRGLQLLFYSVGIGQISSEVPQNLSASRPQDRQFILSSKKLLLSDSGFYLCAWGRGLGEAFFGQGTRLTVV.

The chain uses TRBV27 and TRBJ2-7, with D maybe TRBD1 (6 bases). Trimming removed 5 bases from V and 4 bases from J, with 15 bases in between. Per germline, CDR1 MNHEY and CDR2 SMNVEV (reference sequence). This CDR3 has 14 amino acids. The CDR3 region is CASSPWTDLYEQYF. CDR3 bases: TGTGCCAGCAGTCCGTGGACAGACCTGTACGAGCAGTACTTC.

The chain couples TRBV5-1 to TRBJ2-5; 10 bases line up with TRBD1. CDR1 and CDR2 (germline): SGHRS, YFSETQ. The CDR3 is 15 residues long. With V trimmed by 2 bases and J by 1 base, 2 bases remained unmatched. For the CDR3, the DNA is TGCGCCAGCAGCTTAGGACAGGGGGTCCAAGAGACCCAGTACTTC. Its translation is CASSLGQGVQETQYF.

The CDR3 DNA is TGCAGCGTTGGGAAGGTGGCAGGGAACCTCAATGAGCAGTTCTTC. Translated, it gives CSVGKVAGNLNEQFF. The chain carries TRBV29-1 and TRBJ2-1; maybe TRBD1 (5 bases). This CDR3 has 15 residues. V lost 4 bases and J lost 6, with 19 bases in between. Germline V lookup: CDR1 SQVTM, CDR2 ANQGSEA.